These 17 T cell receptor beta chains were all obtained from the same sample, sequenced in a study of T cell repertoires in cytomegalovirus infection. TCRdb independently ran MiXCR on the reads; one entry per CDR3 protein. Here the sample spans around 900,000 distinct CDR3 sequences, roughly a third being singletons. Antigens of these TCRs are unknown. Specimen: cultured CD8+ T cells from PBMCs, collected from culture after CMV antigen stimulation. These receptor sequences come from a human donor in good health (CMV status not recorded). Some clones in this sample may be carry-over from other donors' samples.

About this clonotype itself: This sequence may be a read error, since a much larger clone differs from it by one base. The V call is TRBV6-5, the J call TRBJ2-5; 16 bases line up with TRBD2. J gave up 6 bases and V 6 bases, and 10 bases lay outside the gene matches. Germline V gene data show CDR1 as MNHEY and CDR2 as SVGAGI. The CDR3 sequence is 17 residues long. CDR3 bases: TGTGCCAGCAGGGGACTAGCGGGGGGGAGGGGTCAACAGACCCAGTACTTC. This translates into CASRGLAGGRGQQTQYF.

V and J are TRBV6-1 and TRBJ2-3; the D is unclear. The CDR3 has 14 residues. From germline, CDR1 is MNHNS and CDR2 SASEGT. V lost 5 bases and J lost 5, with 14 bases in between. Here the CDR3 DNA reads TGTGCCAGCAGTTCCGTTATGATGGGAGATACGCAGTATTTT. Translation gives CASSSVMMGDTQYF.

The V gene is TRBV18, the J gene TRBJ1-5, with D hard to call. V lost 6 bases and J 0 bases, leaving 15 bases between the germline ends. This CDR3 is 16 amino acids long. Germline CDR1 is KGHSH and CDR2 is LQKENI. The CDR3 reads CASSQHRRVSNQPQHF. DNA for the CDR3: TGTGCCAGCTCCCAGCATCGGAGGGTTAGCAATCAGCCCCAGCATTTT.

There are a few counts of this clonotype. The chain recombines TRBV6-2 or TRBV6-3 with TRBJ2-7; TRBD2 matches 7 bases. This CDR3 has 14 residues. In germline, CDR1 is MNHEY, CDR2 SVGEGT. J was trimmed by 3 bases and V by 11 bases; bases with no gene match: 13. The chain's CDR3 is CAVGGQRRVYEQYV. CDR3 nucleotide sequence: TGTGCCGTGGGAGGGCAGCGGAGGGTCTACGAGCAGTACGTC.

This clonotype came up many times. This chain links TRBV10-2 with TRBJ2-1; TRBD2 is a possible D gene (5 bases). CDR1 WSHSY and CDR2 SAAADI come from the germline V gene. Trimming pared 8 bases from V and 8 bases from J, leaving 13 bases between. The CDR3 spans 12 residues. The CDR3 nucleotides read TGCGCCAGCTCCGGAGGAGGCTATGAGCAGTTCTTC. This translates into CASSGGGYEQFF.

The rearrangement joins TRBV7-9 to TRBJ2-7; D tentatively fits TRBD1 or TRBD2 (5 bases each). Per germline, CDR1 SEHNR and CDR2 FQNEAQ (reference sequence). The CDR3 is made up of 16 amino acids. Trimming cost V 0 bases and J 5 bases, with 17 bases left between them. The CDR3 nucleotides are TGTGCCAGCAGCTTAGCCTCGGGACGCCCTTCTGACGAGCAGTACTTC. Translating it yields CASSLASGRPSDEQYF. The complete variable domain, with remaining parts taken from reference TRBV7-9 and TRBJ2-7, reads DTGVSQNPRHKITKRGQNVTFRCDPISEHNRLYWYRQTLGQGPEFLTYFQNEAQLEKSRLLSDRFSAERPKGSFSTLEIQRTEQGDSAMYLCASSLASGRPSDEQYFGPGTRLTVT.

This clonotype was observed a handful of times. The genes are TRBV6-2 or TRBV6-3 and TRBJ2-3; D might be TRBD1 (5 bases). The CDR3 is made up of 14 amino acids. V was trimmed by 2 bases and J by 5 bases, leaving 11 bases between them. Germline CDR1 MNHEY, CDR2 SVGEGT. In DNA, the CDR3 is TGTGCCAGCAGTTACACGACAGAGTTAGATACGCAGTATTTT. It yields the protein CASSYTTELDTQYF.

This chain links TRBV19 with TRBJ2-1, with a weak D call TRBD2 (6 bases). The CDR3 runs 18 residues. With 8 bases removed from V and 0 bases from J, the gap between germline ends came to 23 bases. The V gene's germline CDR1 is LNHDA and CDR2 SQIVND (reference sequence). The CDR3 DNA follows: TGTGCCAGTCGTCAGGTGAGGAGGGGATACCTCTCCTACAATGAGCAGTTCTTC. It yields the protein CASRQVRRGYLSYNEQFF.

This clonotype was detected only a few times. V usage is TRBV6-2 or TRBV6-3 and J usage is TRBJ2-3; 12 bases are shared with TRBD2. V shed 6 bases and J 6 bases; nucleotides not matched to a gene: 10. This CDR3 contains 16 residues. Germline V gives CDR1 MNHEY, CDR2 SVGEGT. CDR3 in DNA: TGTGCCAGCAGGACCCCTCTAGCGGGGGGGTCGGATACGCAGTATTTT. This encodes CASRTPLAGGSDTQYF.

This clonotype was observed at least ten times. V usage is TRBV7-6 and J usage is TRBJ2-1; no clear D. Trimming cost V 0 bases and J 6 bases, with 12 bases left between them. The CDR3 spans 15 residues. The V gene's germline CDR1 is SGHVS and CDR2 FNYEAQ. CDR3 DNA: TGTGCCAGCAGCTTAGCTTTGGAGCTCATCAATGAGCAGTTCTTC. This sequence encodes CASSLALELINEQFF.

This sequence joins TRBV5-6 and TRBJ1-2; D perhaps matches TRBD1 (5 bases). From germline, CDR1 is SGHDT and CDR2 YYEEEE. Trimming removed 7 bases from V and 4 bases from J, with 17 bases in between. The CDR3 length is 14 residues. The CDR3 DNA reads TGTGCCAGCGGTGGCGTCGGGGGGTTCTATGGCTACACCTTC. This codes for CASGGVGGFYGYTF.

DNA of the CDR3: TGTGCCAGCAGTCCCTCAGCGGGGGTCCTCAATGAGCAGTTCTTC. Amino acids: CASSPSAGVLNEQFF. The rearrangement joins TRBV12-3 or TRBV12-4 to TRBJ2-1; 8 bases line up with TRBD2. Trimming cost V 5 bases and J 6 bases; bases outside gene matches: 9. The CDR3 totals 15 residues.

Of note for this clonotype: Germline is not matched at one junction end, which may reflect a read error. The V call is TRBV6-5, the J call TRBJ2-1; TRBD2 matches at 8 bases. This CDR3 contains 18 residues. The germline V gene has CDR1 MNHEY and CDR2 SVGAGI. The CDR3 DNA is TGTGTCAGCAGTGCCAAGGCGGTAGCGGGGATTATCTACAATGAGCAGTTCTTC. It translates to CVSSAKAVAGIIYNEQFF.

The chain links TRBV20-1 to TRBJ2-1; 14 positions match TRBD2. The CDR3 has 19 residues. Germline V gene data show CDR1 as DFQATT and CDR2 as SNEGSKA (reference sequence). Trimming at V came to 1 base and at J to 1 base, leaving 9 bases not matched to a gene. This CDR3 is CSARGSGGLAGVSYNEQFF. The CDR3 nucleotides read TGCAGTGCTAGAGGATCGGGGGGACTAGCGGGGGTTTCCTACAATGAGCAGTTCTTC.

In DNA form, the CDR3 reads TGTGCCAGCAGCTTGGAGGGACACAAAACCTATAATTCACCCCTCCACTTT. This translates into CASSLEGHKTYNSPLHF. The V and J genes are TRBV5-4 and TRBJ1-6; D might be TRBD1 (6 bases). The V gene lost 0 bases and the J gene lost 2 bases, with 12 bases spanning the gap. The CDR3 loop spans 17 amino acids. CDR1 and CDR2 from the germline V gene are SGHNT and YYREEE (reference sequence).

This clonotype was seen repeatedly, ten times or more. V usage is TRBV7-9 and J usage is TRBJ2-5, with unresolved D. The CDR3 extends over 17 amino acids. Trimming shortened V by 1 base and J by 1 base, and 16 bases separated the two germline ends. The germline V gene encodes CDR1 SEHNR and CDR2 FQNEAQ (reference sequence). The CDR3 loop reads CASSLGGSASTQETQYF. CDR3 coding DNA: TGTGCCAGCAGCTTAGGGGGAAGCGCCTCAACCCAAGAGACCCAGTACTTC.

The chain carries TRBV5-1 and TRBJ2-3; tentative D call: TRBD1 (6 bases). Germline values: CDR1 SGHRS, CDR2 YFSETQ. The CDR3 runs to 17 residues. Trimming cost V 4 bases and J 4 bases, with 22 bases left between them. Here the CDR3 DNA reads TGCGCCAGCAGCCCCGACAGGAACACCGGCTTGGCAGATACGCAGTATTTT. The encoded protein is CASSPDRNTGLADTQYF.